This is a list of T cell receptor beta chains from one sample in a study of T-cell memory formation after mild COVID-19. TCRdb processed the 5' RACE reads anew with MiXCR; each CDR3 protein has one entry. This repertoire shows 40,000 to 45,000 distinct CDR3 sequences, roughly 9% found once; its top ten account for around 11%. The sample comprised PBMCs or a T cell subset sorted from them (not recorded which). The source of these receptors is an adult woman who had mild COVID-19 (a few samples of this study predate the infection). Cell type and time point are not known. Both conserved end residues are trimmed from each CDR3. Not every row has a clone size; where given, it reads once, few, many or a size class.

TRBJ2-1 | . | TRBV7-6 | ASSLAIGDSAEQF
TRBJ1-4 | . | TRBV2 | ASSELPYRGRAEKLF
TRBJ1-1 | few | TRBV7-2 | ASSFIPRDEAF
TRBJ1-5 | . | TRBV27 | ASAQGAARQPQH
TRBJ1-6 | few | TRBV7-8 | ASSLQIGASNSPLH
TRBJ2-1 | many | TRBV7-8 | ASSFIGQGNNEQF
TRBJ2-3 | few | TRBV7-2 | ASSSPGRAADTQY
TRBJ1-4 | few | TRBV4-1 | ASSQSNREKLF
TRBJ2-3 | . | TRBV5-1 | ASSFQTSGSSDTQY
TRBJ2-1 | few | TRBV20-1 | SARDKKGSSYNEQF
TRBJ2-1 | . | TRBV7-3 | ASSLLAPYNEQF
TRBJ1-3 | . | TRBV7-2 | ASSLDRGQGNTIY
TRBJ1-5 | few | TRBV20-1 | SASRRNQPQH
TRBJ1-2 | . | TRBV24-1 | ATSDSGLYGYT
TRBJ2-1 | many | TRBV6-5 | ASSDRGTLAVSYNEQF
TRBJ2-3 | . | TRBV6-4 | ASTSLPGQGAVLDGDTQY
TRBJ2-1 | . | TRBV6-2/TRBV6-3 | ASFEAFQNEQF
TRBJ1-2 | few | TRBV29-1 | SVEVSARYGYT
TRBJ1-1 | few | TRBV14 | ASSPVVSTEAF
TRBJ1-2 | . | TRBV29-1 | SVEDSDYGYT
TRBJ2-7 | few | TRBV20-1 | SARDRSRTGRGLEQY
TRBJ2-2 | few | TRBV12-3/TRBV12-4 | ASSLGTGMNTGELF
TRBJ2-5 | few | TRBV5-1 | ASRASGGYQETQY
TRBJ1-2 | many | TRBV20-1 | SARANYGYT
TRBJ2-1 | few | TRBV18 | ASSPSRDNEQF
TRBJ2-7 | . | TRBV10-3 | AIRNRDRQYYEQY
TRBJ1-5 | . | TRBV24-1 | ATSDSSGVNINQPQH
TRBJ1-2 | many | TRBV12-3/TRBV12-4 | ASSLSNEGIGGYT
TRBJ2-5 | many | TRBV20-1 | SARDPQQETQY
TRBJ1-1 | . | TRBV18 | ASSPGRAEAL
TRBJ1-2 | many | TRBV12-3/TRBV12-4 | ASSSTNYGYT
TRBJ2-7 | few | TRBV7-2 | ASSLRVSGGHSYEQY
TRBJ2-4 | many | TRBV20-1 | SASRAGGTKNIQY
TRBJ1-2 | few | TRBV7-3 | ASSLSAGDDYFYGYT
TRBJ2-4 | . | TRBV7-9 | ASSLVSGVDIQY
TRBJ1-5 | . | TRBV6-1 | ASRKTAVLSNQPQH
TRBJ2-1 | . | TRBV3-1 | ASSQEFLKGQF
TRBJ1-5 | few | TRBV7-9 | ASSLYSSQGRNQPQH
TRBJ2-7 | many | TRBV6-6 | ASSPPGLAPLEQY
TRBJ2-5 | . | TRBV5-1 | ASSLRGKGAQEETQY
TRBJ1-2 | medium-sized | TRBV29-1 | SVEASPVGYT
TRBJ2-6 | few | TRBV11-2 | ASSLNIGASSGANVLT